The rows below give T cell receptor beta chains drawn from one sample of a study of OX40 agonist ivuxolimab in advanced cancers. Clones were read by immunoSEQ multiplex PCR, and TCRdb kept only the in-frame ones, dropping some. The table lists more than 20,000 clones, 88% of them singletons. This sample comprised CD4+ or CD8+ T cells sorted from blood, obtained in a trial of the OX40 agonist ivuxolimab. The receptors here all came from an adult with an advanced solid tumor such as melanoma, head and neck, liver or kidney cancer. Each CDR3 is given with its conserved first and last residue. D genes are given only for firm matches. Clone size is not always given. Where it is, it says once, few, many or a class for expanded clones.

cdr3_aa | cdr3_nt | d_call | j_call | clone_size | v_call
CASSLGTSLLAVKETQYF | TGTGCCAGCAGCCTAGGGACTAGTTTATTGGCCGTCAAAGAGACCCAGTACTTC | TRBD2 | TRBJ2-5 | . | TRBV7-6
CASSLELAGSDYEQYF | TGTGCCAGCAGTTTGGAATTGGCCGGGTCGGACTACGAGCAGTACTTC | . | TRBJ2-7 | . | TRBV27
CASSYSGRGYTEAFF | TGTGCCAGCAGTTACTCGGGCAGGGGGTACACTGAAGCTTTCTTT | TRBD1 | TRBJ1-1 | . | TRBV6-5
CASSLAGDNLYNEQFF | TGCGCCAGCAGCTTGGCGGGAGACAACCTATACAATGAGCAGTTCTTC | . | TRBJ2-1 | . | TRBV5-1
CASSQALGMSTYEQYF | TGCGCCAGCAGCCAAGCCCTCGGTATGAGTACCTACGAGCAGTACTTC | . | TRBJ2-7 | . | TRBV4-1
CASTTGGDTQYF | TGTGCCAGCACCACTGGGGGGGATACGCAGTATTTT | . | TRBJ2-3 | . | TRBV27
CASSSSTYEQYF | . | . | TRBJ2-7 | . | TRBV27
CASSHGRGQDTGELFF | TGCGCCAGCAGCCACGGTAGAGGTCAGGACACCGGGGAGCTGTTTTTT | . | TRBJ2-2 | . | TRBV4-3
CASSLIGGYGYNEQFF | TGTGCCAGCAGCTTAATAGGAGGGTACGGATACAATGAGCAGTTCTTC | . | TRBJ2-1 | . | TRBV7-3
CASSLAQGFREAFF | TGTGCCAGCAGTTTGGCACAGGGATTTAGGGAAGCTTTCTTT | . | TRBJ1-1 | medium-sized | TRBV27
CASSQGEATGELFF | TGCGCCAGCAGCCAAGGGGAGGCCACCGGGGAGCTGTTTTTT | . | TRBJ2-2 | . | TRBV4-1
CASSPSSGVSYNEQFF | TGTGCCAGCAGCCCATCCTCGGGCGTCTCCTACAATGAGCAGTTCTTC | . | TRBJ2-1 | . | TRBV9
CASSLAAKPGPLNTEAFF | TGTGCCAGCAGCTTAGCCGCGAAGCCAGGGCCTTTGAACACTGAAGCTTTCTTT | . | TRBJ1-1 | . | TRBV13
CSALTTDTQYF | TGCAGTGCCCTCACCACAGATACGCAGTATTTT | . | TRBJ2-3 | . | TRBV20-1
CASSYRDSGNTIYF | TGTGCCAGCAGTTACAGGGATTCAGGAAACACCATATATTTT | . | TRBJ1-3 | . | TRBV6-6
CASSRGGEGYTF | TGTGCCAGCAGCCGTGGGGGCGAAGGCTACACCTTC | . | TRBJ1-2 | . | TRBV7-9
CASSNTDTQYF | TGTGCCAGTAGCAATACAGATACGCAGTATTTT | . | TRBJ2-3 | . | TRBV19
CASSSRGSAGELFF | TGTGCCAGCAGTTCCAGGGGTTCTGCCGGGGAGCTGTTTTTT | . | TRBJ2-2 | . | TRBV6-6
CASSPSAAYEQYF | TGCGCCAGCAGCCCCTCAGCTGCCTACGAGCAGTACTTC | . | TRBJ2-7 | . | TRBV5-1
CASSLRSGELFF | TGTGCCAGCAGTTTACGTTCCGGGGAGCTGTTTTTT | . | TRBJ2-2 | . | TRBV27
CASSPLGVAALTDTQYF | TGTGCCAGCAGCCCATTAGGGGTAGCGGCGCTCACAGATACGCAGTATTTT | . | TRBJ2-3 | . | TRBV7-9
CASSQDMSDSYEQYF | TGCGCCAGCAGCCAAGATATGTCAGATTCCTACGAGCAGTACTTC | . | TRBJ2-7 | . | TRBV4-3
CASSLPTPGLNYGYTF | TGTGCCAGCAGCTTACCCACCCCAGGTCTTAACTATGGCTACACCTTC | . | TRBJ1-2 | . | TRBV11-2
CASSARDGKQFF | TGTGCCAGCAGCGCCAGGGATGGGAAGCAGTTCTTC | . | TRBJ2-1 | . | TRBV7-6
CASSLEPYNEQFF | TGTGCTAGCAGCTTAGAACCATACAATGAGCAGTTCTTC | . | TRBJ2-1 | . | TRBV7-7
CASSYSLAGDSDTQYF | TGTGCCAGCAGTTACTCGCTAGCGGGAGACTCAGATACGCAGTATTTT | TRBD2 | TRBJ2-3 | . | TRBV6-5
CASSQGAAEAMGNEQFF | TGCGCCAGCAGCCAAGGGGCAGCGGAAGCGATGGGCAATGAGCAGTTCTTC | . | TRBJ2-1 | . | TRBV4-3
CASSSGTPYEQYF | TGTGCCAGCAGTTCCGGGACACCTTACGAGCAGTACTTC | . | TRBJ2-7 | . | TRBV27
CASSPQTGLETQYF | TGCGCCAGCAGCCCCCAGACAGGGTTGGAGACCCAGTACTTC | TRBD1 | TRBJ2-5 | . | TRBV5-1
CSVAEGQGYRGEQYF | TGCAGCGTTGCAGAGGGACAGGGGTATCGTGGCGAGCAGTACTTC | TRBD1 | TRBJ2-7 | . | TRBV29-1
CASSQDKGSDGYTF | TGTGCCAGCAGCCAAGATAAGGGTTCGGATGGCTACACCTTC | . | TRBJ1-2 | . | TRBV4-2
CASSSQGRGRGNTEAFF | TGCGCCAGCAGCTCCCAAGGCCGGGGGCGCGGGAACACTGAAGCTTTCTTT | . | TRBJ1-1 | . | TRBV7-3
CATTVDRDSPLHF | TGTGCCACCACTGTCGACAGGGATTCACCCCTCCACTTT | TRBD1 | TRBJ1-6 | . | TRBV15
CASSLEQGYEQYF | TGTGCCAGCAGTTTAGAACAGGGCTACGAGCAGTACTTC | . | TRBJ2-7 | . | TRBV27
CSVVPGTVQETQYF | TGCAGCGTTGTTCCCGGGACAGTTCAAGAGACCCAGTACTTC | TRBD1 | TRBJ2-5 | . | TRBV29-1
CASSYSDGGAATGELFF | TGTGCCAGCAGTTATTCAGACGGGGGGGCGGCGACCGGGGAGCTGTTTTTT | TRBD2 | TRBJ2-2 | . | TRBV6-9
CSVVTGLEQYF | TGCAGCGTCGTCACAGGGCTCGAGCAGTACTTC | . | TRBJ2-7 | . | TRBV29-1
CASSTSISYEQYF | TGTGCCAGCAGCACCAGCATAAGCTACGAGCAGTACTTC | . | TRBJ2-7 | . | TRBV7-9
CASGQVDRGTDTQYF | TGCGCCAGCGGACAGGTTGACAGGGGCACAGATACGCAGTATTTT | TRBD1 | TRBJ2-3 | . | TRBV4-3
CASSVGDRPTEAFF | TGTGCCAGCAGCGTAGGGGACAGGCCCACTGAAGCTTTCTTT | TRBD1 | TRBJ1-1 | . | TRBV9
CATDPGGINEQFF | TGTGCCACCGACCCGGGGGGTATCAATGAGCAGTTCTTC | TRBD2 | TRBJ2-1 | few | TRBV6-8
CASSQDLSGDEQFF | TGCGCCAGCAGCCAAGACCTCAGCGGGGATGAGCAGTTCTTC | TRBD2 | TRBJ2-1 | . | TRBV4-3
CASSLGTGNEQFF | TGTGCCAGCAGCTTAGGGACAGGGAATGAGCAGTTCTTC | TRBD1 | TRBJ2-1 | . | TRBV13